This T cell receptor beta chain derives from a study of shared clonotypes between healthy human individuals. Study conclusions and caveats: Few donors restricted represented genetic and exposure-history diversity.

The sample holds a few counts of this clone. Its specificity is unknown. Sequenced by immunoSEQ multiplex PCR; TCRdb stores in-frame clones only, minus some. The profile shows millions of clones, 90% to 95% of them singletons. The CDR3 is 14 amino acids. Germline CDR1 and CDR2: ENHRY and SYGVKD. Trimming removed 6 bases from V and 8 bases from J; junction bases left unmatched: 5. This TCR was sampled from a man aged 18 to 29 in good health. Specimen: naive CD4+ T cells sorted from blood. Subset given: CD45RA+ positively selected. The chain carries TRBV10-3 and TRBJ1-6; 9 bases align to TRBD1. CDR3 protein: CAIREGQGDSPLHF. For the CDR3, the DNA is TGTGCCATCAGGGAGGGACAGGGTGATTCACCCCTCCACTTT.